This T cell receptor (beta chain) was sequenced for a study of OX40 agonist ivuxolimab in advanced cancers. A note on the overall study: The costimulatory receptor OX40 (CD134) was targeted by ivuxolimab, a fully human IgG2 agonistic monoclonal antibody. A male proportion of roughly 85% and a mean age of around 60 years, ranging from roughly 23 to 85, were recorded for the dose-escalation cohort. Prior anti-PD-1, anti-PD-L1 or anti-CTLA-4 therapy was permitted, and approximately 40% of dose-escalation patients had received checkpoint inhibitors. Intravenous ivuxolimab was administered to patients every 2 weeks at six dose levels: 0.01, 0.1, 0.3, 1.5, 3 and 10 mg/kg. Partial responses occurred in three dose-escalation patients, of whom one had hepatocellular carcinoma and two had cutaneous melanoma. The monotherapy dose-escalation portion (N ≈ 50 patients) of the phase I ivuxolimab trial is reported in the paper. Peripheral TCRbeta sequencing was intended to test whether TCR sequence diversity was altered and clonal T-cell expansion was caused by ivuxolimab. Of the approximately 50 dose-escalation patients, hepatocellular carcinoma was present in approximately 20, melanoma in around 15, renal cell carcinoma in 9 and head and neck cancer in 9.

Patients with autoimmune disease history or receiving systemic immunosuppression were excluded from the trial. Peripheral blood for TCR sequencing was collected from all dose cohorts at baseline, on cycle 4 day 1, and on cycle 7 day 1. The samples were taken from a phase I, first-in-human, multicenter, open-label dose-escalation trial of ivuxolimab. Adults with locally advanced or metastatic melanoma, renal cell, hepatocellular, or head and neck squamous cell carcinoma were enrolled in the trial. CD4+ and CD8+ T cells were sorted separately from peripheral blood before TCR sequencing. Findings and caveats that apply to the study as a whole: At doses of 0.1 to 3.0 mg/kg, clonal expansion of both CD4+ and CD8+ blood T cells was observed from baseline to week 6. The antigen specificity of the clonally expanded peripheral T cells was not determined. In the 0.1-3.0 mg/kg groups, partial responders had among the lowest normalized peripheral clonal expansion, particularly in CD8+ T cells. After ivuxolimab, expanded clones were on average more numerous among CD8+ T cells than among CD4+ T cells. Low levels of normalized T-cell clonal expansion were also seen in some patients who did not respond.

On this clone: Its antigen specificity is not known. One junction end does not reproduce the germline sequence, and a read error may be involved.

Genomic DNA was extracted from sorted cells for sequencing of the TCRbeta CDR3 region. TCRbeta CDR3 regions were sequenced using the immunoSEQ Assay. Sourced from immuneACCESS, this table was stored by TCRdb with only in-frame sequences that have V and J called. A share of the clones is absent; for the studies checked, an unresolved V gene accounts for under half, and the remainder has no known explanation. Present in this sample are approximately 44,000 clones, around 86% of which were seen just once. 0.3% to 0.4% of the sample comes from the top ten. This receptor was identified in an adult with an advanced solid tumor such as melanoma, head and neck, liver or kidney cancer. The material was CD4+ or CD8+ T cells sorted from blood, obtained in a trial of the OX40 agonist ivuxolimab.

Here is the DNA: TGTGCCAGCAGTGCGGCTAGCGGGGGCCGAGATGCGCAGTATTTT. Its translation reads: CASSAASGGRDAQYF. The receptor chain draws on TRBV25-1 and TRBJ2-3; 10 central nucleotides agree with TRBD2. The germline V gene gives CDR1 as MGHDK and CDR2 as SYGVNS. Taken from cysteine to phenylalanine, the CDR3 has 15 residues. Kept here is only the CDR3 DNA, which spans 45 bases and is read in frame from base 1.